This passage covers 27 T cell receptor beta chains from one sample sequenced in a study of blood T cells in healthy people across ages. With a J-beta primer mix and a sample-barcoded 5' primer, a second PCR ran 7 to 11 cycles. TCRdb re-analysed the 5' RACE reads in MiXCR, keeping a single row per CDR3 protein. The sample has around 1.5 million distinct CDR3 sequences, almost 60% seen once. The sample consisted of blood. The receptors were sampled from a man younger than 35 in good health.

The rearrangement links TRBV6-5 to TRBJ1-1; D is perhaps TRBD1 (5 bases). V was cut by 8 bases and J by 5 bases, with 18 bases left in between. CDR3 length equals 14 residues. CDR1 and CDR2 (germline): MNHEY, SVGAGI. CDR3 coding DNA: TGTGCCAGCGGTGCAGGGTCCCTCGGAACTGAAGCTTTCTTT. Translation: CASGAGSLGTEAFF.

The chain employs TRBV29-1 and TRBJ2-1; 12 bases align to TRBD2. The germline V gene encodes CDR1 SQVTM and CDR2 ANQGSEA. CDR3 length: 14 residues. Germline trimming cut 6 bases from V and 3 bases from J; bases unmatched to any gene: 3. CDR3 nucleotide sequence: TGCAGCGTCCTGACTAGCGGGAGCTACAATGAGCAGTTCTTC. It is translated as CSVLTSGSYNEQFF.

The chain links TRBV6-2 or TRBV6-3 to TRBJ2-5, with D possibly being TRBD1 (7 bases). CDR1 and CDR2 (germline): MNHEY, SVGEGT. The CDR3 spans 13 residues. Trimming shortened V by 10 bases and J by 2 bases, and 14 bases separated the two germline ends. CDR3 coding DNA: TGTGCCACCCAGGGGGGCAAACAAGAGACCCAGTACTTC. This codes for CATQGGKQETQYF.

The chain combines TRBV10-3 with TRBJ1-2; 8 bases line up with TRBD1. This CDR3 is 16 amino acids long. Germline lookup yields CDR1 ENHRY and CDR2 SYGVKD. V lost 1 base and J lost 6; bases outside the gene matches: 10. The CDR3: CAISEFNPAGGDGYTF. CDR3 bases: TGTGCCATCAGTGAGTTCAACCCTGCAGGGGGCGATGGCTACACCTTC.

This clonotype turned up a few times. V gene TRBV20-1 combines with J gene TRBJ2-4, with D perhaps matching TRBD1 (5 bases). In germline, CDR1 is DFQATT, CDR2 SNEGSKA (reference sequence). V shed 2 bases and J shed 1 base, with 15 bases lying between them. The CDR3 has 16 residues. This CDR3 is CSARKQGVVAKNIQYF. CDR3 bases: TGCAGTGCTAGAAAGCAAGGGGTCGTGGCCAAAAACATTCAGTACTTC.

The J gene is TRBJ2-2, the V gene TRBV5-6; 12 bases fit TRBD1. The ends lost 2 bases at V and 7 bases at J; junction bases unmatched: 6. Per the germline V gene, CDR1 is SGHDT and CDR2 is YYEEEE. This CDR3 is built from 16 residues. CDR3 protein: CASSFGTGGVFGELFF. DNA for the CDR3: TGTGCCAGCAGCTTCGGGACAGGGGGCGTTTTCGGGGAGCTGTTTTTT.

The chain has TRBV15 and TRBJ1-1; maybe TRBD1 (5 bases). The ends were cut back, 8 bases at V and 0 bases at J, with 13 bases in the middle. In germline, CDR1 is LNHNV, CDR2 YYDKDF (reference sequence). This CDR3 region has 14 residues. In DNA, the CDR3 is TGTGCCACCTACCTAACGGGGGTGAACACTGAAGCTTTCTTT. Its translation is CATYLTGVNTEAFF.

The chain combines TRBV11-2 with TRBJ1-6; D gene unclear. The CDR3 runs 15 residues. Germline V gene lookup returns CDR1 SGHAT and CDR2 FQNNGV. V dropped 1 base and J dropped 7 bases, with 11 bases sitting between them. The CDR3 sequence is CASSLAGFGNSPLHF. In nucleotides, the CDR3 is TGTGCCAGCAGCTTAGCTGGGTTTGGGAATTCACCCCTCCACTTT.

CDR3 in DNA: TGCATCGCTAGGGGTGACGACACTGAAGCTTTCTTT. Protein product: CIARGDDTEAFF. The chain uses TRBV20-1 and TRBJ1-1, with a tentative D call TRBD1 (5 bases). This CDR3 region has 12 residues. The germline gives CDR1 DFQATT, CDR2 SNEGSKA (reference sequence).

The rearrangement joins TRBV4-1 to TRBJ1-2; TRBD1 might be the D (5 bases). Trimming removed 0 bases from V and 2 bases from J, with 7 bases in between. Germline V CDR1 and CDR2: MGHRA, YSYEKL. The CDR3 extends over 14 amino acids. The CDR3 protein is CASSQDEGNYGYTF. The CDR3 DNA reads TGCGCCAGCAGCCAAGATGAGGGGAACTATGGCTACACCTTC.

This rearrangement joins TRBV5-1 to TRBJ2-1; 10 bases agree with TRBD2. Germline CDR1 is SGHRS and CDR2 is YFSETQ. The junction had 14 bases not matched to a gene; V was cut back by 4 bases and J by 7 bases. This CDR3 contains 17 residues. CDR3 nucleotides: TGCGCCAGCAGCAACCTGCCCCAGCGGGAGGGTGGGAATGAGCAGTTCTTC. This codes for CASSNLPQREGGNEQFF.

The gene calls are TRBV12-3 or TRBV12-4 and TRBJ2-7; D may be TRBD1 or TRBD2 (5 bases each). V was shortened by 4 bases and J by 2 bases, with 18 bases between the two germline ends. The CDR3 has 16 amino acids. CDR3 sequence reads: CASSSRGRDGPYEQYF. CDR3 coding DNA: TGTGCCAGCAGTTCCCGAGGTCGGGACGGACCCTACGAGCAGTACTTC.

The rearrangement links TRBV12-3 or TRBV12-4 to TRBJ2-1; 7 bases match TRBD2. The CDR3 runs to 11 residues. The ends lost 8 bases at V and 7 bases at J; junction bases unmatched: 2. CDR3 DNA sequence: TGTGCCAGCTGGGGGGGTAATGAGCAGTTCTTC. It encodes CASWGGNEQFF.

This clonotype was detected many times. The chain recombines TRBV6-2 or TRBV6-3 with TRBJ2-3; D unclear. CDR3 length equals 14 residues. V shed 5 bases and J shed 1 base, with 10 bases lying between them. CDR1 and CDR2 from the germline V gene are MNHEY and SVGEGT. DNA for the CDR3: TGTGCCAGCAGTCCTTCCGCCCGCACAGATACGCAGTATTTT. It specifies CASSPSARTDTQYF.

As regards this clonotype: Sequence at one end of the junction differs from germline and may be a read error. CDR3 nucleotide sequence: TGTGTCAGCAGTTATCCGGCATTGAACACTGAAGCTTTCTTT. Encoded protein: CVSSYPALNTEAFF. This chain connects TRBV6-2 or TRBV6-3 to TRBJ1-1; D unresolved. Germline values: CDR1 MNHEY, CDR2 SVGEGT. The CDR3 has 14 residues.

The rearrangement links TRBV3-1 to TRBJ2-3, with TRBD2 matching over 7 bases. Germline V CDR1 and CDR2: LGHDT, YNNKEL (reference sequence). After removal of 0 bases from V and 1 base from J, the junction contained 10 bases not matched to a gene. This CDR3 spans 18 amino acids. The CDR3 is CASSQDYNIAGRTDTQYF. In nucleotides, the CDR3 is TGTGCCAGCAGCCAAGATTACAATATAGCGGGTCGCACAGATACGCAGTATTTT.

The chain has TRBV4-1 and TRBJ2-1, with 9 bases matching TRBD2. With 3 bases clipped from V and 5 bases from J, the junction kept 8 bases outside the gene matches. Germline-derived CDR1 and CDR2 are MGHRA and YSYEKL. This CDR3 spans 16 amino acids. In DNA form, the CDR3 reads TGCGCCAGCAGCCAGTCGCCGGGACTAGCTGACAATGAGCAGTTCTTC. Its translation: CASSQSPGLADNEQFF.

The chain has TRBV7-6 and TRBJ2-3; maybe TRBD2 (5 bases). Deletions cut 5 bases from V and 1 base from J, with 16 bases between. In germline, CDR1 is SGHVS, CDR2 FNYEAQ. The CDR3 is made up of 16 amino acids. The CDR3 bases are TGTGCCAGCAGCCGCACACCAGGAGGTCGCACAGATACGCAGTATTTT. Protein sequence: CASSRTPGGRTDTQYF.

This chain joins TRBV6-1 and TRBJ2-1, with 8 bases that match TRBD1. V trimming: 5 bases; J trimming: 7 bases; junction bases outside the gene matches: 7. Per germline, CDR1 MNHNS and CDR2 SASEGT. The CDR3 has 14 amino acids. DNA for the CDR3: TGTGCCAGCAGTAGTTCAGGGGGCAAGAATGAGCAGTTCTTC. Encoded protein: CASSSSGGKNEQFF.

The gene calls are TRBV3-1 and TRBJ2-3, with TRBD2 matching over 7 bases. With 0 bases clipped from V and 4 bases from J, the junction kept 4 bases outside the gene matches. Germline V gene data show CDR1 as LGHDT and CDR2 as YNNKEL (reference sequence). The CDR3 totals 15 residues. CDR3 amino acids: CASSQDQTSSDTQYF. The CDR3 DNA reads TGTGCCAGCAGCCAAGATCAGACTAGCTCAGATACGCAGTATTTT.

This clonotype was observed many times. V gene TRBV29-1 combines with J gene TRBJ2-6; D not certain. Germline V lookup: CDR1 SQVTM, CDR2 ANQGSEA. Trimming shortened V by 5 bases and J by 0 bases, and 5 bases separated the two germline ends. The CDR3 sequence is 13 residues long. CDR3 sequence reads: CSVRSSGANVLTF. CDR3 DNA: TGCAGCGTTCGCAGCTCTGGGGCCAACGTCCTGACTTTC.

This rearrangement joins TRBV4-2 to TRBJ2-5; D is perhaps TRBD2 (5 bases). The CDR3 is made up of 15 amino acids. V lost 2 bases and J lost 0, with 10 bases in between. CDR1 is LGHNA and CDR2 is YNFKEQ in the germline V gene. The CDR3 DNA reads TGTGCCAGCAGCCAATTCCGGGGATACCAAGAGACCCAGTACTTC. Amino acids: CASSQFRGYQETQYF.

The CDR3 loop reads CASSYTLDRSLQETQYF. The CDR3 DNA reads TGTGCCAGCAGTTACACCCTGGACAGGTCCCTCCAAGAGACCCAGTACTTC. V and J are TRBV6-5 and TRBJ2-7; 7 bases are a match to TRBD1. Near its end, the DNA agrees better with TRBJ2-5, so the J call may be wrong. Germline V gene data show CDR1 as MNHEY and CDR2 as SVGAGI. The CDR3 runs to 17 residues.

This clonotype was picked up one time. The chain is built from TRBV27 and TRBJ2-5, with TRBD2 matching over 7 bases. The germline CDR1 and CDR2 sequences are MNHEY and SMNVEV (reference sequence). The V segment lost 1 base and the J segment 5 bases; nucleotides outside the gene matches: 4. CDR3 length equals 14 residues. CDR3 coding DNA: TGTGCCAGCAGTTTATGGTCGGGGGGTGAGACCCAGTACTTC. Its translation: CASSLWSGGETQYF.

A remark on this clonotype: A much larger clone lies a single base off, so this may be a read error. The chain carries TRBV6-1 and TRBJ2-7; no clear D. Germline lookup yields CDR1 MNHNS and CDR2 SASEGT. The CDR3 consists of 11 residues. CDR3 bases: TGTGCCAGCAGTGGAAACTACGGGCAGTACTTC. Its protein is CASSGNYGQYF.

In this sample, this clonotype turned up a few times. The rearrangement joins TRBV7-8 to TRBJ1-1; D perhaps matches TRBD1 (6 bases). The CDR3 sequence is 15 residues long. V was pared by 1 base and J by 4 bases, with 13 bases between. Germline assignment: CDR1 SGHVS and CDR2 FQNEAQ. The CDR3 protein is CASSLGGTLGTEAFF. Here the CDR3 DNA reads TGTGCCAGCAGCTTAGGGGGGACATTGGGCACTGAAGCTTTCTTT.

The rearrangement joins TRBV3-1 to TRBJ1-4; no firm D call. The CDR3 length is 20 residues. Trimming pared 2 bases from V and 0 bases from J, leaving 22 bases between. Germline CDR1 and CDR2: LGHDT and YNNKEL (reference sequence). The CDR3 DNA reads as TGTGCCAGCAGCCAACCTAAACTAGGACGTAAAAGTCCAACTAATGAAAAACTGTTTTTT. Amino acids: CASSQPKLGRKSPTNEKLFF.